This T cell receptor beta chain was sequenced during a study of siplizumab effects on memory and regulatory T cells (dated by TCRdb to 2018 to 2020). About the full investigation: The effect of the anti-CD2 antibody siplizumab on alloreactive T-cell subsets was examined in allogeneic mixed lymphocyte reactions constructed from human PBMCs. Overall study outcomes, separate from this receptor: Unstimulated naive T cells appeared more diverse than memory T cells, and naive cells seemed to contribute substantially to the alloresponse. The cumulative frequency of alloreactive sequences traceable to unstimulated CD4+ memory T cells was significantly reduced by siplizumab. Whether proliferating Tregs from siplizumab cultures were suppressive was not functionally confirmed. For roughly 80-95% of proliferating CD4+ or CD8+ clones, no naive or memory phenotype could be assigned. In reactions with siplizumab, an average of about 75% of mappable alloreactive CD4+ clones were Treg-derived, compared with 26.9% in control reactions. Because sequences at frequencies below about 10^-5 were poorly captured, only a minor fraction of alloreactive clones could be mapped back to unstimulated subsets.

For CDR1 and CDR2, the germline V gene lists SGHRS and YFSETQ. Its CDR3 holds 19 amino acids, cysteine through phenylalanine. The CDR3 DNA has 57 bases and is translated from base 1. The germline V and J ends show losses of 0 bases and 0 bases respectively, and no gene match explains 10 bases of the junction. The library was prepared using the immunoSEQ multiplex PCR assay. About 10^5 TCR templates per sample were assayed by the deep sequencing platform. Genomic DNA extracted from sorted T cells was used for TCRbeta CDR3 sequencing. As for the original processing: The R programming language was used for clonal analysis of TCRbeta CDR3 data. Unstimulated samples were compared with post-reaction CFSE-low samples to define alloreactive CD4+ and CD8+ clones. By matching sequences to the repertoires of sorted unstimulated Treg and non-Treg cells, each alloreactive CD4+ clone was assigned a regulatory or non-regulatory origin. TCRdb took this table from immuneACCESS and kept in-frame rearrangements with V and J called. Such tables lack part of the clones; where checked against another copy, unresolved V genes explain under half of the gap, and the rest is unexplained. The V and J calls and clone size come from that table; D and trimming were worked out from the DNA. Across this sample there are 95,000 to 130,000 clones, with roughly 94% seen only once. The leading ten clones occupy approximately 1.8% of the sample.

TCRbeta CDR3 sequencing was performed on sorted unstimulated T cells and on proliferating T cells recovered from mixed lymphocyte reactions. Fresh whole blood from some ten HLA-typed healthy donors was used as the source from which PBMCs were isolated. To map where alloreactive clones came from, CD4+ non-regulatory T cells in the unstimulated state were FACS-sorted. Of note for this clone: Its antigen is unknown. Per-nucleotide qualities are absent, and no much larger clonotype sits a single base away.

The TCR sequence derives from a human donor in good health. Sequencing was done on a sample of non-Treg CD4+ T cells sorted from blood. Read against the paper, the sample's cell subset or site label means: FACS-sorted unstimulated CD4+ non-regulatory T cells. The rearranged chain carries TRBV5-1 and TRBJ2-3; TRBD2 matches 10 bases in the middle. The CDR3 reads CASSLDELAGPASTDTQYF. The base sequence is TGCGCCAGCAGCTTGGATGAACTAGCGGGGCCCGCTAGCACAGATACGCAGTATTTT.